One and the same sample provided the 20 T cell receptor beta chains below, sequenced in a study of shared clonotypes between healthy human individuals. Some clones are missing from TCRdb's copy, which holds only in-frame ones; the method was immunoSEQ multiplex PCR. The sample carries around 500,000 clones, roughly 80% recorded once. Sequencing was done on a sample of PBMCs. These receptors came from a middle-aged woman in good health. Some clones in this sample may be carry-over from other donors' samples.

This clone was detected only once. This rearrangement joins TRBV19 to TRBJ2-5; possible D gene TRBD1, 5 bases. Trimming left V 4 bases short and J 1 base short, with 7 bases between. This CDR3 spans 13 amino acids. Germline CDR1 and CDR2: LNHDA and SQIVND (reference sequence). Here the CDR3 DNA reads TGTGCCAGTAGTAACAGGATCCAAGAGACCCAGTACTTC. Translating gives CASSNRIQETQYF.

The CDR3: CSVRGGQGGADTQYF. CDR3 in DNA: TGCAGCGTCCGAGGGGGACAGGGTGGGGCAGATACGCAGTATTTT. V gene TRBV29-1 combines with J gene TRBJ2-3; TRBD1 aligns across 9 bases. V gave up 6 bases and J gave up 4 bases; unmatched junction bases: 11. The CDR3 is made up of 15 amino acids. Germline V gene data show CDR1 as SQVTM and CDR2 as ANQGSEA.

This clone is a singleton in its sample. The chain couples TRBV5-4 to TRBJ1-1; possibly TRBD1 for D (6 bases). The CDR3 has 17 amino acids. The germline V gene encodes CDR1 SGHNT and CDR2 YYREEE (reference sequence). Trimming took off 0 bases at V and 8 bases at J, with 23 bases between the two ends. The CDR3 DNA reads TGTGCCAGCAGCTTGGGTCGTCCGGGGCAGGGGCTAGGGGAAGCTTTCTTT. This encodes CASSLGRPGQGLGEAFF.

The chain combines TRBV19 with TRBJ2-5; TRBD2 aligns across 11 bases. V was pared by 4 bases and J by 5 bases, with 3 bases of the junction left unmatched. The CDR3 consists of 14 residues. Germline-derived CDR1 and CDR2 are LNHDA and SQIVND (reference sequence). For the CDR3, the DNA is TGTGCCAGTAGTACTAGCGGGAGGTTGGAGACCCAGTACTTC. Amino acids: CASSTSGRLETQYF.

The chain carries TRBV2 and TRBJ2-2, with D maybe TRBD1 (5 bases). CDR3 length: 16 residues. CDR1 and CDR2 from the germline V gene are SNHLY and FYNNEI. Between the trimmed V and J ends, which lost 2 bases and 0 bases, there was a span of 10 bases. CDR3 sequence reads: CASSERGLSNTGELFF. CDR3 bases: TGTGCCAGCAGTGAAAGGGGTCTGTCGAACACCGGGGAGCTGTTTTTT.

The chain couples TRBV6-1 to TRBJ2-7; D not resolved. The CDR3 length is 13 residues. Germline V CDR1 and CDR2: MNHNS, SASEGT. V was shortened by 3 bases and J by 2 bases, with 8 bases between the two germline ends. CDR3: CASSDRLTYEQYF. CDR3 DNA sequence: TGTGCCAGCAGTGATAGACTTACCTACGAGCAGTACTTC.

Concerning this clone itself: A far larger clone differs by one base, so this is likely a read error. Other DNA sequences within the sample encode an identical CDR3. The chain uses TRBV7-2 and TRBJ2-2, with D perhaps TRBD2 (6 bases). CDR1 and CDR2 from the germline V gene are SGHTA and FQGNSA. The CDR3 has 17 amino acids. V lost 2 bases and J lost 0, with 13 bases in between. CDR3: CASSLLLASANTGELFF. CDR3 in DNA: TGTGCCAGCAGCTTACTACTAGCATCCGCGAACACCGGGGAGCTGTTTTTT.

CDR3 region: CASSARGDSLNTEAFF. The CDR3 DNA is TGTGCCAGCAGCGCCCGCGGGGACAGCTTAAACACTGAAGCTTTCTTT. This sequence joins TRBV9 and TRBJ1-1; 7 positions agree with TRBD1. V shed 3 bases and J 2 bases; nucleotides not matched to a gene: 10. The CDR3 is made up of 16 amino acids. CDR1 and CDR2 from the germline V gene are SGDLS and YYNGEE.

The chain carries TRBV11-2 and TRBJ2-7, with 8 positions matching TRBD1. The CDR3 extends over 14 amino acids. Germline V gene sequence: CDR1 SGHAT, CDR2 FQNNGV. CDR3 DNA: TGTGCTTCTAGGTGGACAGGGATAGGAGGGGAGCAGTACTTC. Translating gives CASRWTGIGGEQYF.

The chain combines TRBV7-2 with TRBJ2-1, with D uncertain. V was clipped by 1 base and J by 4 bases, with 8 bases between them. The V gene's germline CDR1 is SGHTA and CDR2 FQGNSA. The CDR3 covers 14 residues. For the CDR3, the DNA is TGTGCCAGCAGCTTAGGACAACTTTACAATGAGCAGTTCTTC. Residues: CASSLGQLYNEQFF. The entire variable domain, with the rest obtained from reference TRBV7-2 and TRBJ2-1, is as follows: GAGVSQSPSNKVTEKGKDVELRCDPISGHTALYWYRQSLGQGLEFLIYFQGNSAPDKSGLPSDRFSAERTGGSVSTLTIQRTQQEDSAVYLCASSLGQLYNEQFFGPGTRLTVL.

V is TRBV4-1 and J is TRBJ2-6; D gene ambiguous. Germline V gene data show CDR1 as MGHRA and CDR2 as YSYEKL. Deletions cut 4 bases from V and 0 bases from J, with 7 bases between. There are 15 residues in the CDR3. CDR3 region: CASSLRHSGANVLTF. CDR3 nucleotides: TGCGCCAGCAGCCTTAGACACTCTGGGGCCAACGTCCTGACTTTC.

The CDR3 sequence: CASSATGWGAYNEQFF. The CDR3 nucleotides read TGTGCCAGCAGCGCCACCGGGTGGGGAGCCTACAATGAGCAGTTCTTC. The rearrangement uses TRBV9 and TRBJ2-1; weak D call: TRBD2 (5 bases). This CDR3 has 16 amino acids. V shed 3 bases and J shed 2 bases, with 15 bases lying between them. The germline gives CDR1 SGDLS, CDR2 YYNGEE.

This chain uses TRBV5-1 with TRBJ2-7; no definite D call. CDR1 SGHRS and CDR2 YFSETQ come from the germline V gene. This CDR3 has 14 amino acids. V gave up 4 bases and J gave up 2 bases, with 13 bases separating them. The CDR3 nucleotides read TGCGCCAGCAGCCCAACAAGCGCCACCTACGAGCAGTACTTC. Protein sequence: CASSPTSATYEQYF.

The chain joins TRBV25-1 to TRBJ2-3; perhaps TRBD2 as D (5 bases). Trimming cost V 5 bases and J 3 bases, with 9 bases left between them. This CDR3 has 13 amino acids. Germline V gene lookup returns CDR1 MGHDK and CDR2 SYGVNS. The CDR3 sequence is CASSTAGTDTQYF. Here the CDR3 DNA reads TGTGCCAGCAGTACCGCGGGTACAGATACGCAGTATTTT.

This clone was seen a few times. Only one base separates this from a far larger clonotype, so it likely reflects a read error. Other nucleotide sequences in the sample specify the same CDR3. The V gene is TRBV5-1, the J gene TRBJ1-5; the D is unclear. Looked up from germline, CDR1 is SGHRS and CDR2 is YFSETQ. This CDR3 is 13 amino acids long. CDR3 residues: CAGSTVPSGAQHF. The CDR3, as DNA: TGCGCCGGCAGCACGGTCCCAAGCGGAGCCCAGCATTTT.

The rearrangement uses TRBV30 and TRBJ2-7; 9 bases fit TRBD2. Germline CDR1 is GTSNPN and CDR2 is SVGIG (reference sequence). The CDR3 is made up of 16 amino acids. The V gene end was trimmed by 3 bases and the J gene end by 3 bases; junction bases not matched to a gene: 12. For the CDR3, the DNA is TGTGCCTGGAGGCCTCGGCTAGCGGGAAGCCACTACGAGCAGTACTTC. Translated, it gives CAWRPRLAGSHYEQYF.

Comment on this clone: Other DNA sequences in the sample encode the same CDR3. The CDR3 reads CASSLRGGYEQYF. The CDR3 bases are TGCGCCAGCAGCTTGCGGGGGGGCTACGAGCAGTACTTC. The chain links TRBV5-1 to TRBJ2-7; TRBD2 agrees at 8 bases. Germline V lookup: CDR1 SGHRS, CDR2 YFSETQ. The CDR3 totals 13 residues. V gave up 1 base and J gave up 3 bases; unmatched junction bases: 0.

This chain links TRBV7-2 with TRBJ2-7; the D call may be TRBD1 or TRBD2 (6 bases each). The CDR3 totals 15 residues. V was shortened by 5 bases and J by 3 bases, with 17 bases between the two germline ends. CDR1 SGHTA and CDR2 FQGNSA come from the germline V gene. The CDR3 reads CASSRGREGGYEQYF. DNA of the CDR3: TGTGCCAGCAGCCGGGGGCGAGAAGGGGGCTACGAGCAGTACTTC. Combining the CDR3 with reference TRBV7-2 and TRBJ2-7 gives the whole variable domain GAGVSQSPSNKVTEKGKDVELRCDPISGHTALYWYRQSLGQGLEFLIYFQGNSAPDKSGLPSDRFSAERTGGSVSTLTIQRTQQEDSAVYLCASSRGREGGYEQYFGPGTRLTVT.

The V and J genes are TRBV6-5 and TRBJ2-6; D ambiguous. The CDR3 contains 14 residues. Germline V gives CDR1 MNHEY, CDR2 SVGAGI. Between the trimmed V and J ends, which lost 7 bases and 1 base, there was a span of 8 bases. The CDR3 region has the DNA TGTGCCAGCAAGCTGGTTTCTGGGGCCAACGTCCTGACTTTC. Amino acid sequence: CASKLVSGANVLTF.

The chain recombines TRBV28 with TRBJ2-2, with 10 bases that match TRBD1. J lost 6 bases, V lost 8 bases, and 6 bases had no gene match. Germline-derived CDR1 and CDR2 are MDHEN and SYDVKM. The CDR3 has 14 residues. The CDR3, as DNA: TGTGCCAGCCTCCGGGACAGGGGACCCGGGGAGCTGTTTTTT. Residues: CASLRDRGPGELFF.